This T cell receptor beta chain was recorded in a study of T cell responses to AZD1222 COVID-19 vaccine. Notes on the study in general: No repertoire was sampled before or during the peak T cell response, only after it.

TCRdb's copy holds only in-frame clones and misses some; the assay was immunoSEQ multiplex PCR. The table lists about 160,000 clones, 88% of them singletons, with roughly 5.5% in the top ten. In the case of this clone: Antigen unknown.

This CDR3 has 15 amino acids. V lost 0 bases and J 3 bases, leaving 12 bases between the germline ends. Germline CDR1 ENHRY, CDR2 SYGVKD. Sequencing was performed on peripheral blood, taken on day 0 of AZD1222 vaccination. The chain recombines TRBV10-3 with TRBJ2-7, with a weak D call TRBD1 (6 bases). This clonotype was sampled from an adult in good health. For the CDR3, the DNA is TGTGCCATCAGTGAGTCTTCCAGGGGCGGCTACGAGCAGTACTTC. Its translation is CAISESSRGGYEQYF.